The 7 T cell receptor beta chains listed next were all sequenced from one sample in a study of cytomegalovirus exposure and HLA in healthy donors. The PCR employed 60 Vbeta primers together with 13 Jbeta primers. Assay: immunoSEQ multiplex PCR; the TCRdb copy retains only in-frame clones and omits some. This table holds 130,000 to 150,000 clones, around four fifths found once. What was sequenced was PBMCs. Receptors were obtained from a boy younger than 10 in good health and CMV-seronegative.

This clone came up a few times. This chain connects TRBV9 to TRBJ2-7, with D perhaps TRBD1 (6 bases). The germline V gene encodes CDR1 SGDLS and CDR2 YYNGEE. V dropped 4 bases and J dropped 2 bases, with 19 bases sitting between them. The CDR3 has 16 residues. CDR3 DNA sequence: TGTGCCAGCAGCCCCGGGCTTGAAGGGGGTCCCTACGAGCAGTACTTC. This codes for CASSPGLEGGPYEQYF.

This sequence joins TRBV9 and TRBJ2-3; a weak D match, TRBD1 (6 bases). Germline V gives CDR1 SGDLS, CDR2 YYNGEE. The CDR3 extends over 19 amino acids. Trimming pared 0 bases from V and 0 bases from J, leaving 20 bases between. In nucleotides, the CDR3 is TGTGCCAGCAGCGTAGCGCATTCTGGGACACCTGGGAGCACAGATACGCAGTATTTT. Protein sequence: CASSVAHSGTPGSTDTQYF.

This chain connects TRBV5-5 to TRBJ2-7; weak D call: TRBD2 (5 bases). V was trimmed by 1 base and J by 0 bases, leaving 11 bases between them. Germline loops: CDR1 SGHKS, CDR2 YYEKEE (reference sequence). The CDR3 is 15 residues long. This CDR3 reads CASSLYLAGSYEQYF. The CDR3 nucleotides read TGTGCCAGCAGCTTGTATCTAGCAGGCTCCTACGAGCAGTACTTC.

The chain uses TRBV10-3 and TRBJ2-7; TRBD2 matches at 8 bases. V shed 7 bases, J shed 0 bases, and the junction held 5 bases outside the gene matches. The CDR3 runs 14 residues. CDR1 and CDR2 (germline): ENHRY, SYGVKD. The CDR3 spells CAINGGTSSYEQYF. The CDR3 DNA reads TGTGCCATCAATGGCGGGACTAGCTCCTACGAGCAGTACTTC.

This chain connects TRBV27 to TRBJ2-1; 7 nucleotides align to TRBD2. Germline assignment: CDR1 MNHEY and CDR2 SMNVEV (reference sequence). J gave up 8 bases and V 2 bases, and 15 bases lay outside the gene matches. The CDR3 loop spans 17 amino acids. CDR3 region: CASSLPGRTSASDEQFF. As DNA, the CDR3 is TGTGCCAGCAGTTTACCGGGACGGACTAGTGCTTCGGATGAGCAGTTCTTC.

As regards this clone: The germline gene is not matched at one end of the junction; a read error may be the cause. This chain uses TRBV7-9 with TRBJ2-5, with 7 bases matching TRBD1. The germline CDR1 and CDR2 sequences are SEHNR and FQNEAQ (reference sequence). The CDR3 runs 14 residues. CDR3 loop: CSSSAAGGEETQYF. CDR3 nucleotides: TGTTCCAGCAGCGCTGCAGGGGGAGAGGAGACCCAGTACTTC.

This clone was seen only a few times. The rearrangement links TRBV27 to TRBJ1-2; D ambiguous. Germline values: CDR1 MNHEY, CDR2 SMNVEV (reference sequence). CDR3 length: 13 amino acids. Trimming stripped 6 bases from V and 8 bases from J, with 16 bases between. The CDR3 DNA sequence: TGTGCCAGCAGCTTGAGGGCCGGGGTAGGCTACACCTTC. As protein: CASSLRAGVGYTF.